This TCR beta chain was sequenced in a study of T-cell reconstitution after alpha-beta-depleted transplantation in children. Study conclusions and caveats: Elevated TCRbeta diversity at day 60 was traced, in some patients, to surviving recipient T cells and thymic progenitors. Several hundred expanded graft clones reportedly were the source of alpha-beta T cells about two months after transplant. One year after transplant, T-cell counts and diversity came mostly from newly produced T cells.

As for this clonotype: What it binds is not known.

Trimming at V came to 2 bases and at J to 8 bases, leaving 9 bases not matched to a gene. The CDR3 runs 15 residues. Preparation of the TCRbeta library was carried out with unique molecular identifiers. Via MiXCR, TCRdb re-called the PCR reads, giving one row per CDR3 protein. The sample shows some 840,000 distinct CDR3 sequences, roughly 15% of them seen only once. The sample was PBMCs, mostly from graft donor cells, taken 360 days after TCRalphabeta/CD19-depleted stem cell transplant. The rearrangement links TRBV12-3 or TRBV12-4 to TRBJ2-1, with 7 bases fitting TRBD1. The origin of this receptor is a male patient aged 10 to 17 who had a stem cell transplant for acute lymphoblastic leukemia, so the T cells may come from the graft donor. The CDR3 DNA reads as TGTGCCAGCAGTTTACGGGACAGTGGCGGCGATGAGCAGTTCTTC. The encoded protein is CASSLRDSGGDEQFF.